Included here is one T cell receptor beta chain sequence, with context. This sample is drawn from a study of OX40 agonist ivuxolimab in advanced cancers. Method: immunoSEQ multiplex PCR; TCRdb's copy keeps in-frame clones and lacks some. Of around 58,000 clones listed, roughly 86% are singletons. CDR3 length: 11 residues. Germline V gene sequence: CDR1 MNHNY, CDR2 SVGAGI (reference sequence). V was cut by 4 bases and J by 7 bases, with 8 bases left in between. The TCR comes from an adult with an advanced solid tumor such as melanoma, head and neck, liver or kidney cancer. The chain employs TRBV6-6 and TRBJ2-7, with D possibly matching TRBD2 (6 bases). The sequenced sample was CD4+ or CD8+ T cells sorted from blood, obtained in a trial of the OX40 agonist ivuxolimab. The CDR3 region is CASSSRGEQYF. Here the CDR3 DNA reads TGTGCCAGCAGTTCCCGGGGGGAGCAGTACTTC.